In its sample, the clone carrying this T cell receptor (beta chain) was seen many times. This sample was taken from a study of metastatic and nonmetastatic thyroid tumors. For the study at large: Comparative analysis of repertoires was undertaken across blood and tumor or nodule tissue obtained from malignant and benign thyroid patients.

Original data processing: The authors used CDR3 differences across clinicopathological groups to build a distant-metastasis classifier for papillary thyroid cancer. Via MiXCR, TCRdb re-called the PCR reads. Clone size and V and J calls follow TCRdb, not the original study. In the table there are 40,000 to 55,000 clones, roughly 15% of which are singletons. V lost 4 bases and J lost 6; bases outside the gene matches: 6. The CDR3 length is 14 residues. No patient received treatment before thyroid surgery. The sample consisted of blood. The V call is TRBV12-3 or TRBV12-4, the J call TRBJ1-2; 9 nucleotides match TRBD1. The clonotype comes from a female donor with papillary thyroid cancer or a benign thyroid nodule (not recorded which). Some clones in this sample may be carry-over from other donors' samples. As DNA, the CDR3 is TGTGCCAGCAGTTCCGGGACAGGGTTAAATGGCTACACCTTC. It translates to CASSSGTGLNGYTF.